These T cell receptor beta chains were read from a single sample in a study of vaccination and CD4 T cells after COVID-19. Their recognized antigens are unknown. MiXCR was run by TCRdb on the PCR reads, yielding one entry per CDR3 protein. This repertoire shows around 12,000 distinct CDR3 sequences, around three fifths found once; its top ten account for roughly an eighth. The sample was CD4+ T cells from blood, cultured in vitro. The origin of the receptors is a human donor who had recovered from COVID-19. Each CDR3 is given with its conserved first and last residue. The D gene is left open where the match is weak. The size entry is marked missing in some rows and otherwise reads once, few, many or a size class.

d_gene	v_gene	abundance	j_gene	CDR3aa	CDR3nt
TRBD1	TRBV15	.	TRBJ2-5	CATSRTGGWETQYF	TGTGCCACCAGCAGGACAGGGGGCTGGGAGACCCAGTACTTC
TRBD2	TRBV7-9	.	TRBJ2-3	CASSLFSGRGSTDTQYF	TGTGCCAGCAGCCTCTTCTCAGGGCGGGGGAGCACAGATACGCAGTATTTT
TRBD2	TRBV5-1	.	TRBJ2-3	CASRGTSGTDTQYF	TGCGCCAGCAGAGGGACTAGCGGGACTGATACGCAGTATTTT
.	TRBV5-6	.	TRBJ1-6	CASSALRGWESGFNSPLHF	TGTGCCAGCAGCGCACTCCGGGGATGGGAGTCCGGCTTTAATTCACCCCTCCACTTT
.	TRBV6-2/TRBV6-3	.	TRBJ2-5	CASSFAGLQETQYF	TGTGCCAGCAGTTTCGCAGGGCTTCAAGAGACCCAGTACTTC
.	TRBV20-1	few	TRBJ1-5	CSAGFGASNQPQHF	TGCAGTGCTGGATTCGGGGCTAGCAATCAGCCCCAGCATTTT
TRBD1	TRBV7-9	.	TRBJ1-2	CASSRGQPLYGYTF	TGTGCCAGCAGTCGGGGACAGCCGCTCTATGGCTACACCTTC
.	TRBV6-1	.	TRBJ1-6	CASRPFFGSPLHF	TGTGCCAGCCGCCCATTTTTCGGGTCACCCCTCCACTTT
.	TRBV19	few	TRBJ2-3	CATRGGSTDTQYF	TGTGCCACCCGTGGTGGTAGCACAGATACGCAGTATTTT
.	TRBV28	.	TRBJ1-5	CASRFNQPQHF	TGTGCCAGCAGGTTCAATCAGCCCCAGCATTTT
TRBD1	TRBV5-1	.	TRBJ2-1	CASSGGGQGAYNEQFF	TGCGCCAGCAGCGGTGGGGGACAGGGGGCTTACAATGAGCAGTTCTTC
.	TRBV15	.	TRBJ1-2	CATREEGSYGYTF	TGTGCCACCAGGGAGGAAGGGAGCTATGGCTACACCTTC
.	TRBV20-1	few	TRBJ2-5	CSGETTFETQYF	TGCAGTGGGGAGACTACTTTTGAGACCCAGTACTTC
.	TRBV15	.	TRBJ2-7	CATSRDWLVSSYEQYF	TGTGCCACCAGCAGAGATTGGTTAGTTAGCTCCTACGAGCAGTACTTC
.	TRBV20-1	.	TRBJ2-3	CSARDGSGVRDTQYF	TGCAGTGCTAGAGATGGCTCGGGAGTACGAGATACGCAGTATTTT
.	TRBV5-1	.	TRBJ1-1	CASSSWGGKDTEAFF	TGCGCCAGCAGCTCCTGGGGGGGAAAAGACACTGAAGCTTTCTTT